A single sample is the source of the 25 T cell receptor beta chains below, sequenced in a study of blood T cell repertoires in COVID-19. The data were produced by immunoSEQ multiplex PCR, yet TCRdb's version contains in-frame clones alone and is incomplete. The table shows about 230,000 clones, with roughly 82% occurring only once. Sequencing was done on a sample of peripheral blood. The receptors shown here come from a man aged 40-55 years who had recovered from COVID-19.

This rearrangement joins TRBV4-3 to TRBJ1-1, with D possibly matching TRBD1 (5 bases). The CDR3 sequence is 14 residues long. Deletions cut 0 bases from V and 11 bases from J, with 16 bases between. Germline-derived CDR1 and CDR2 are LGHNA and YSLEER. The chain's CDR3 is CASSQDRFPSGAFF. As DNA, the CDR3 is TGCGCCAGCAGCCAAGATCGATTCCCTTCAGGGGCTTTCTTT.

The chain combines TRBV7-2 with TRBJ2-1, with TRBD2 matching 14 bases. J lost 8 bases, V lost 4 bases, and 4 bases had no gene match. The germline V gene has CDR1 SGHTA and CDR2 FQGNSA. This CDR3 is 15 amino acids long. DNA for the CDR3: TGTGCCAGCAGCTCCGGACTAGCGGGAGGCTATGAGCAGTTCTTC. Residues: CASSSGLAGGYEQFF.

The CDR3 DNA follows: TGCGCCAGCAGCCAAGATTTAGGGGGCGGTACCGGGGAGCTGTTTTTT. Translated: CASSQDLGGGTGELFF. The V call is TRBV4-3, the J call TRBJ2-2, with 7 nucleotides matching TRBD1. Losses at the gene ends were 0 bases for V and 5 bases for J; bases not matched to a gene: 6. Looked up from germline, CDR1 is LGHNA and CDR2 is YSLEER. The CDR3 extends over 16 amino acids.

The V gene is TRBV20-1, the J gene TRBJ1-1; D call uncertain. The ends were cut back, 5 bases at V and 5 bases at J, with 9 bases in the middle. There are 11 residues in the CDR3. Germline V CDR1 and CDR2: DFQATT, SNEGSKA (reference sequence). The CDR3 is CSAPEGTEAFF. The DNA for the CDR3 is TGCAGTGCTCCGGAGGGAACTGAAGCTTTCTTT.

This chain's CDR3 is CASRVAGGRTDTQYF. For the CDR3, the DNA is TGCGCCAGCAGAGTGGCGGGGGGCCGCACAGATACGCAGTATTTT. The chain employs TRBV4-1 and TRBJ2-3; 8 bases are shared with TRBD2. After removal of 6 bases from V and 1 base from J, the junction contained 6 bases not matched to a gene. This CDR3 comprises 15 residues. Germline V gives CDR1 MGHRA, CDR2 YSYEKL.

V usage is TRBV11-2 and J usage is TRBJ2-5, with D perhaps TRBD2 (7 bases). CDR1 and CDR2 (germline): SGHAT, FQNNGV. V shed 1 base and J shed 10 bases, with 19 bases lying between them. This CDR3 has 15 residues. The CDR3 sequence: CASSLGGGAKTSQYF. CDR3 sequence (DNA): TGTGCCAGCAGCTTAGGTGGGGGGGCCAAAACAAGCCAGTACTTC. The full variable domain, completed using reference TRBV11-2 and TRBJ2-5, is EAGVAQSPRYKIIEKRQSVAFWCNPISGHATLYWYQQILGQGPKLLIQFQNNGVVDDSQLPKDRFSAERLKGVDSTLKIQPAKLEDSAVYLCASSLGGGAKTSQYFGPGTRLLVL.

This sequence joins TRBV10-3 and TRBJ2-2; possible D gene TRBD1, 6 bases. V lost 10 bases and J 5 bases, leaving 17 bases between the germline ends. The germline V gene has CDR1 ENHRY and CDR2 SYGVKD. This CDR3 is built from 14 residues. CDR3 nucleotide sequence: TGTGCCACCTCCTCCGGGACAATAACCGGGGAGCTGTTTTTT. It yields the protein CATSSGTITGELFF.

V gene TRBV7-9 combines with J gene TRBJ1-5, with TRBD1 matching over 7 bases. This CDR3 contains 14 residues. Germline loops: CDR1 SEHNR, CDR2 FQNEAQ (reference sequence). J gave up 9 bases and V 5 bases, and 10 bases lay outside the gene matches. CDR3 residues: CASSPTGAHRPQHF. The CDR3 DNA is TGTGCCAGCAGCCCAACAGGGGCCCATCGGCCCCAGCATTTT.

This clone was observed a handful of times. The gene calls are TRBV12-5 and TRBJ2-2; unclear D gene. Per germline, CDR1 LGHNT and CDR2 FRNRAP. With 3 bases removed from V and 7 bases from J, the gap between germline ends came to 9 bases. The CDR3 extends over 13 amino acids. The CDR3 DNA is TGTGCTAGTGGTTTAAGTGACTTCGGGGAGCTGTTTTTT. Translating gives CASGLSDFGELFF.

The J gene is TRBJ1-2, the V gene TRBV9; 9 bases map to TRBD1. Germline CDR1 SGDLS, CDR2 YYNGEE. The CDR3 spans 17 residues. V trimming: 3 bases; J trimming: 5 bases; junction bases outside the gene matches: 14. The CDR3 DNA reads as TGTGCCAGCAGCGAGGGAATTTTGGACAGGGGATATTATGGCTACACCTTC. This gives the protein CASSEGILDRGYYGYTF. The whole variable domain, remainder taken from reference TRBV9 and TRBJ1-2, is DSGVTQTPKHLITATGQRVTLRCSPRSGDLSVYWYQQSLDQGLQFLIQYYNGEERAKGNILERFSAQQFPDLHSELNLSSLELGDSALYFCASSEGILDRGYYGYTFGSGTRLTVV.

This sequence joins TRBV24-1 and TRBJ2-1; TRBD2 matches at 7 bases. After removal of 3 bases from V and 7 bases from J, the junction contained 8 bases not matched to a gene. Germline CDR1 KGHDR, CDR2 SFDVKD. There are 15 residues in the CDR3. The CDR3 DNA reads as TGTGCCACCAGTGATCCCCGCACCGGGGGGAATGAGCAGTTCTTC. Its translation is CATSDPRTGGNEQFF.

The chain employs TRBV6-2 or TRBV6-3 and TRBJ1-5; D call uncertain. The CDR3 runs to 13 residues. Germline V gives CDR1 MNHEY, CDR2 SVGEGT. V was pared by 5 bases and J by 2 bases, with 7 bases between. DNA of the CDR3: TGTGCCAGCAGTCCCAGCGGCAATCAGCCCCAGCATTTT. This gives the protein CASSPSGNQPQHF.

This rearrangement joins TRBV7-2 to TRBJ2-3, with D unclear. The CDR3 contains 13 residues. The germline gives CDR1 SGHTA, CDR2 FQGNSA. Trimming shortened V by 1 base and J by 3 bases, and 5 bases separated the two germline ends. CDR3 nucleotides: TGTGCCAGCAGCTTAGGTACTACAGATACGCAGTATTTT. Amino acids: CASSLGTTDTQYF.

The gene calls are TRBV11-2 and TRBJ1-5, with D maybe TRBD1 (6 bases). Trimming removed 0 bases at V and 7 bases at J, with 7 bases between. Germline V gives CDR1 SGHAT, CDR2 FQNNGV. The CDR3 sequence is 13 residues long. CDR3: CASSLEGGQPQHF. The CDR3 DNA follows: TGTGCCAGCAGCTTAGAAGGGGGACAGCCCCAGCATTTT.

This clone has only one observation. V is TRBV27 and J is TRBJ2-5, with 7 bases matching TRBD1. Per germline, CDR1 MNHEY and CDR2 SMNVEV (reference sequence). CDR3 length: 15 amino acids. V shed 5 bases and J 2 bases; nucleotides not matched to a gene: 8. This chain's CDR3 is CASSPGDRSQETQYF. For the CDR3, the DNA is TGTGCCAGCAGTCCAGGGGACAGATCGCAAGAGACCCAGTACTTC.

The gene calls are TRBV5-4 and TRBJ2-3, with D perhaps TRBD2 (7 bases). The V end was cut by 2 bases, the J end by 8 bases, with 12 bases between. Germline assignment: CDR1 SGHNT and CDR2 YYREEE (reference sequence). There are 13 residues in the CDR3. The CDR3 sequence: CASSFGGQGTQYF. The CDR3 coding sequence is TGTGCCAGCAGCTTCGGGGGGCAAGGTACGCAGTATTTT.

The rearrangement uses TRBV7-9 and TRBJ1-2; 7 positions match TRBD1. Trimming cost V 10 bases and J 8 bases; bases outside gene matches: 7. Germline V gene lookup returns CDR1 SEHNR and CDR2 FQNEAQ (reference sequence). The CDR3 is made up of 11 amino acids. CDR3 in amino acids: CATGTAGGYTF. CDR3 in DNA: TGTGCCACCGGGACAGCCGGGGGCTACACCTTC.

The rearrangement links TRBV25-1 to TRBJ2-1; 13 nucleotides match TRBD2. V trimming: 8 bases; J trimming: 4 bases; junction bases outside the gene matches: 2. Germline CDR1 is MGHDK and CDR2 is SYGVNS. This CDR3 comprises 14 residues. CDR3 protein: CASGGLAGYNEQFF. In DNA form, the CDR3 reads TGTGCCAGCGGGGGACTAGCGGGGTACAATGAGCAGTTCTTC.

V usage is TRBV13 and J usage is TRBJ2-3; 8 nucleotides agree with TRBD2. The CDR3 extends over 16 amino acids. In germline, CDR1 is PRHDT, CDR2 FYEKMQ (reference sequence). V dropped 2 bases and J dropped 4; count of bases not matched to a gene: 8. The CDR3 DNA reads TGTGCCAGCAGCTTACCTCGGGGGGGCCCTCCAGATACGCAGTATTTT. The encoded protein is CASSLPRGGPPDTQYF.

This clone appeared once. The chain links TRBV4-3 to TRBJ2-7; the match to TRBD1 covers 10 bases. Germline CDR1 LGHNA, CDR2 YSLEER. This CDR3 contains 15 residues. With V trimmed by 4 bases and J by 3 bases, 6 bases remained unmatched. The CDR3 reads CASSLTGTGDYEQYF. The DNA for the CDR3 is TGCGCCAGCAGCCTCACTGGGACAGGGGACTACGAGCAGTACTTC.

The chain recombines TRBV3-1 (or the pseudogene TRBV3-2) with TRBJ2-7; maybe TRBD2 (6 bases). The CDR3 has 13 amino acids. V was clipped by 5 bases and J by 3 bases, with 11 bases between them. Germline CDR1 is LGHDT and CDR2 is YNNKEL (reference sequence). The CDR3 nucleotides read TGTGCCAGCAGCGGGACTGCCCTCTACGAGCAGTACTTC. Translation gives CASSGTALYEQYF.

The chain has TRBV25-1 and TRBJ1-5; 8 bases are a match to TRBD1. The CDR3 covers 15 residues. V shed 8 bases and J 2 bases; nucleotides not matched to a gene: 8. In germline, CDR1 is MGHDK, CDR2 SYGVNS. The CDR3 spells CASGPRGHGNQPQHF. CDR3 sequence (DNA): TGTGCCAGCGGGCCCAGGGGGCACGGCAATCAGCCCCAGCATTTT.

The chain has TRBV7-9 and TRBJ2-5; 7 bases map to TRBD1. CDR3 length equals 15 residues. Germline V gene lookup returns CDR1 SEHNR and CDR2 FQNEAQ (reference sequence). V lost 3 bases and J lost 2; bases outside the gene matches: 6. Here the CDR3 DNA reads TGTGCCAGCAGCTTCGATAGGGGGCCTCAAGAGACCCAGTACTTC. It codes for CASSFDRGPQETQYF.

A single count supports this clone. The rearrangement joins TRBV27 to TRBJ2-7; 7 bases fit TRBD1. This CDR3 has 14 amino acids. Germline assignment: CDR1 MNHEY and CDR2 SMNVEV (reference sequence). The junction had 5 bases not matched to a gene; V was cut back by 4 bases and J by 2 bases. The CDR3 DNA reads TGTGCCAGCAGTTCGACAGGGTTGCCCTACGAGCAGTACTTC. Amino acid sequence: CASSSTGLPYEQYF.

This sequence joins TRBV6-2 or TRBV6-3 and TRBJ1-1; 8 bases are a match to TRBD1. The germline CDR1 and CDR2 sequences are MNHEY and SVGEGT. V shed 6 bases, J shed 6 bases, and the junction held 18 bases outside the gene matches. This CDR3 is 17 amino acids long. The CDR3, as DNA: TGTGCCAGCAGCCCGAGACAGGGGCTACCTCTTCAGGCTGAAGCTTTCTTT. As protein: CASSPRQGLPLQAEAFF.